This TCR beta chain was obtained from a study of shared clonotypes between healthy human individuals. The input for sorted-subset replicate PCRs was about 210 ng DNA, about 30,000 T cell genomes. Clones were read by immunoSEQ multiplex PCR, and TCRdb kept only the in-frame ones, dropping some. The sample lists millions of clones, just over 90% occurring once. Whole-study results and caveats: The study drew on few donors, limiting represented genetic and exposure-history diversity. The four-donor shared clonotypes exceeded non-shared clonotypes in generation probability, with non-shared ones scoring lower. Rarefaction exposed incomplete sorted-subset sequencing despite large depth.

In the case of this clone: Its antigen remains unknown.

Germline V CDR1 and CDR2: SGHAT, FQNNGV. Trimming left V 3 bases short and J 9 bases short, with 9 bases between. The CDR3 extends over 12 amino acids. The chain has TRBV11-2 and TRBJ2-1; D possibly corresponds to TRBD1 (5 bases). This clonotype was sampled from a man aged 18 to 30 in good health. Some clones in this sample may be carry-over from other donors' samples. What was sequenced was naive CD4+ T cells from PBMCs. Noted subset: CD45RA+ positively selected. The DNA for the CDR3 is TGTGCCAGCAGCTTTGGGGCCAGTGAGCAGTTCTTC. Residues: CASSFGASEQFF.